The 4 T cell receptor beta chains below were found in one sample sequenced in a study of cytotoxic CD8 clonotypes in ibrutinib-treated CLL. Generated by immunoSEQ multiplex PCR, the TCRdb table keeps only in-frame clones and is missing some. The sample lists over 45,000 clones; around 60% were seen once. The specimen was PBMCs, collected after 24 months of ibrutinib treatment. Source of these receptors: a human donor with chronic lymphocytic leukemia.

In DNA form, the CDR3 reads TGTGCCAGCAGCCTATTTCCCCCAGGGGCCTCGGATGAAAAACTGTTTTTT. Residues: CASSLFPPGASDEKLFF. The chain uses TRBV5-4 and TRBJ1-4; a weak D match, TRBD1 (6 bases). Germline CDR1 is SGHNT and CDR2 is YYREEE (reference sequence). This CDR3 region has 17 residues. V was shortened by 4 bases and J by 6 bases, with 22 bases between the two germline ends.

V usage is TRBV9 and J usage is TRBJ1-3; D remains ambiguous. There are 16 residues in the CDR3. The germline V gene encodes CDR1 SGDLS and CDR2 YYNGEE. V was cut by 0 bases and J by 0 bases, with 10 bases left in between. The CDR3, as DNA: TGTGCCAGCAGCGTAGGCCCGGCGGGCTCTGGAAACACCATATATTTT. It yields the protein CASSVGPAGSGNTIYF.

This clone was seen a few times. This chain uses TRBV7-8 with TRBJ1-5; D unclear. Germline CDR1 reads SGHVS; CDR2 reads FQNEAQ. The CDR3 loop spans 15 amino acids. Deletions cut 0 bases from V and 3 bases from J, with 9 bases between. The CDR3 spells CASSLAEAYNQPQHF. CDR3 bases: TGTGCCAGCAGCTTAGCCGAAGCCTACAATCAGCCCCAGCATTTT.

The V gene is TRBV11-3, the J gene TRBJ2-7, with D uncertain. The ends were cut back, 5 bases at V and 1 base at J, with 6 bases in the middle. CDR1 is SGHNT and CDR2 is YENEEA in the germline V gene. This CDR3 is built from 12 residues. The CDR3 DNA is TGTGCCAGCAGCACCACTTCCTACGAGCAGTACTTC. Translating it yields CASSTTSYEQYF. Full variable domain (outside the CDR3, taken from reference TRBV11-3 and TRBJ2-7): EAGVVQSPRYKIIEKKQPVAFWCNPISGHNTLYWYLQNLGQGPELLIRYENEEAVDDSQLPKDRFSAERLKGVDSTLKIQPAELGDSAVYLCASSTTSYEQYFGPGTRLTVT.